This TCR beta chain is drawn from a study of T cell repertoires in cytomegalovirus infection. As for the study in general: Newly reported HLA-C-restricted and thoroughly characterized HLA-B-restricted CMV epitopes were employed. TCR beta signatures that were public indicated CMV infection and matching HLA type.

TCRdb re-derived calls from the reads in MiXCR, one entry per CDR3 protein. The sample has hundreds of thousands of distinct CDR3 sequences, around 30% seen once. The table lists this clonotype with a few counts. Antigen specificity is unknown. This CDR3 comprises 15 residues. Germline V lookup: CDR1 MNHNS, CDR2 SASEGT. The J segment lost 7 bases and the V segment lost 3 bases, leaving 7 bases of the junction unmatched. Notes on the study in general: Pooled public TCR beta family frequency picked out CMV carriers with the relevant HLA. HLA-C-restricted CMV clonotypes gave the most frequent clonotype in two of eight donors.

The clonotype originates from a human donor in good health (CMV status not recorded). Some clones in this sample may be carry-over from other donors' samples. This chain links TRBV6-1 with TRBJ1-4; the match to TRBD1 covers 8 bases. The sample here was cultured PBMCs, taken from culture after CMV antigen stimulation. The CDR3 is CASSEGQGAREKLFF. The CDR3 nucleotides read TGTGCCAGCAGTGAGGGGCAGGGGGCGCGTGAAAAACTGTTTTTT.